This T cell receptor beta chain emerged from a study of OX40 agonist ivuxolimab in advanced cancers. In the study overall: Ivuxolimab is a fully human IgG2 antibody that activates OX40 (CD134). At roughly 80% male, the cohort had a mean age of about 55 years, ranging from about 20 to 90. About 40% of patients had received prior checkpoint inhibitor therapy. Three dose-escalation patients had partial responses: one with hepatocellular carcinoma and two with cutaneous melanoma.

This clone has a single count. This CDR3 has 18 residues. The germline V gene encodes CDR1 LNHDA and CDR2 SQIVND (reference sequence). V was cut by 0 bases and J by 4 bases, with 18 bases left in between. Measured with immunoSEQ multiplex PCR; TCRdb has only the in-frame clones, and not every one. The table has approximately 79,000 clones, more than 75% seen once; the top ten hold less than 0.55%. Material: CD4+ or CD8+ T cells sorted from blood, obtained in a trial of the OX40 agonist ivuxolimab. The sequence was collected from an adult with an advanced solid tumor such as melanoma, head and neck, liver or kidney cancer. The V and J genes are TRBV19 and TRBJ1-4, with D possibly matching TRBD1 (6 bases). The CDR3 here is CASSIDRRQEGGNEKLFF. CDR3 bases: TGTGCCAGTAGTATAGATCGGCGGCAGGAGGGGGGTAATGAAAAACTGTTTTTT.